Detailed here is one T cell receptor (beta chain). This sample is drawn from a study of T-cell reconstitution after alpha-beta-depleted transplantation in children. During its preparation, the TCRbeta library received unique molecular identifiers. TCRdb reprocessed the PCR reads with MiXCR, giving one entry per CDR3 protein. This sample has 400,000 to 500,000 distinct CDR3 sequences, with approximately 11% found just once. This clonotype originated in a human donor who donated a stem cell graft to a child with acute myeloid leukemia. Here the sequenced sample was PBMCs from the stem cell graft donor, taken from the stem cell graft.

The CDR3 spells CASSLAFGTGVTEAFF. The CDR3 nucleotides read TGTGCCAGCAGTTTGGCCTTTGGGACAGGGGTTACTGAAGCTTTCTTT. The chain couples TRBV27 to TRBJ1-1, with 10 bases lining up with TRBD1. The V segment lost 3 bases and the J segment 5 bases; nucleotides outside the gene matches: 9. This CDR3 contains 16 residues. Germline CDR1 MNHEY, CDR2 SMNVEV (reference sequence).